The clone carrying this TCR beta chain was observed a handful of times. Its antigen is not identified. This sample was taken from a study of T-cell memory formation after mild COVID-19. Background on the study: Across donors, TCR clusters were largely donor specific. Whole-study findings and limits: Day 15 to 85 contractors were CD4/CD8 balanced; later expanders leaned CD4+. In pre-infection memory, a portion of responding clones appeared, which suggested that cross-reactive memory joined.

TCRdb redid the calling of the 5' RACE reads with MiXCR, one entry per CDR3 protein. The repertoire holds about 350,000 distinct CDR3 sequences, with 14% as singletons. V shed 2 bases, J shed 4 bases, and the junction held 9 bases outside the gene matches. The CDR3 contains 18 residues. Germline CDR1 DFQATT, CDR2 SNEGSKA (reference sequence). This chain links TRBV20-1 with TRBJ1-6; 12 nucleotides agree with TRBD1. Specimen: PBMCs or a T cell subset sorted from them (not recorded which). This clonotype was sampled from a man aged 18 to 29 who had mild COVID-19 (a few samples of this study predate the infection). Cell type and time point are not known. CDR3 in amino acids: CSARIPGQGAHYNSPLHF. The CDR3 DNA reads as TGCAGTGCTAGAATCCCGGGACAGGGGGCCCATTATAATTCACCCCTCCACTTT.